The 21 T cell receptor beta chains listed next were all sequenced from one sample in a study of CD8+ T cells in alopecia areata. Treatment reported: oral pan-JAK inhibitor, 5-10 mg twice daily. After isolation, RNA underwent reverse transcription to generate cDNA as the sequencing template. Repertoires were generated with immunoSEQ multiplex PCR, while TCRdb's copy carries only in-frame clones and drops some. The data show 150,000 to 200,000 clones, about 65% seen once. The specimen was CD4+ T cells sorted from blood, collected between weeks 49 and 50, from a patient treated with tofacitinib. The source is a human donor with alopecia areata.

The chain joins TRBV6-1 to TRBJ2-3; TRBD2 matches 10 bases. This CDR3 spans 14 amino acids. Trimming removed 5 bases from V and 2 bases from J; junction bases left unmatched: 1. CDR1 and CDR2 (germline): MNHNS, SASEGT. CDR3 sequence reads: CASSLAGVTDTQYF. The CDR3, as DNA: TGTGCCAGCAGTCTAGCGGGGGTCACAGATACGCAGTATTTT.

This CDR3 is CASSLDGQALFF. CDR3 nucleotides: TGTGCCAGCAGTCTGGACGGACAGGCACTGTTTTTT. The gene calls are TRBV5-4 and TRBJ1-4, with TRBD1 matching 7 bases. The trim removed 5 bases at V and 13 bases at J, leaving 8 bases unmatched. Germline CDR1 and CDR2: SGHNT and YYREEE (reference sequence). The CDR3 loop spans 12 amino acids.

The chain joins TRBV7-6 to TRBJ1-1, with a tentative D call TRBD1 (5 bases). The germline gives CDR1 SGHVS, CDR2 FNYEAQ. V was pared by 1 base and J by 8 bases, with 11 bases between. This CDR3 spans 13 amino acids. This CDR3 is CASSLDPGGEAFF. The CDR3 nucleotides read TGTGCCAGCAGCTTAGACCCGGGGGGGGAAGCTTTCTTT.

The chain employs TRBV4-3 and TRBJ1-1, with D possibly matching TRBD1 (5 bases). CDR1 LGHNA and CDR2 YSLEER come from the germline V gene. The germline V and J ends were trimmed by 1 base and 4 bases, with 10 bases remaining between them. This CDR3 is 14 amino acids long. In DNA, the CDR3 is TGCGCCAGCAGCCAAGGGGTGACAGTCACTGAAGCTTTCTTT. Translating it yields CASSQGVTVTEAFF.

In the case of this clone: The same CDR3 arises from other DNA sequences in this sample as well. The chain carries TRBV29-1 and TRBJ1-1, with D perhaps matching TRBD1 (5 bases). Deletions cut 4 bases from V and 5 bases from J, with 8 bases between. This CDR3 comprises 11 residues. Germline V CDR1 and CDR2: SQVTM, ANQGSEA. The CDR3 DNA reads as TGCAGCGTTGCCAGGGTGACTGAAGCTTTCTTT. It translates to CSVARVTEAFF.

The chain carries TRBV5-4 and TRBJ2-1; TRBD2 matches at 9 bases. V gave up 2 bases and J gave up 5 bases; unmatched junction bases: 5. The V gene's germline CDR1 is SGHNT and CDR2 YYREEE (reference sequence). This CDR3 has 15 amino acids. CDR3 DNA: TGTGCCAGCAGCTTAGCGGGGGGTAACCACAATGAGCAGTTCTTC. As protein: CASSLAGGNHNEQFF.

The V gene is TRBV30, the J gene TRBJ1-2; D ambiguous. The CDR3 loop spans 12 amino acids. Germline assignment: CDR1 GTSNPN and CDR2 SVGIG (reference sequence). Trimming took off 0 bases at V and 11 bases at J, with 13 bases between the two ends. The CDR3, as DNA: TGTGCCTGGAGTGTCGCAAGGTCGAAGTACACCTTC. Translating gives CAWSVARSKYTF.

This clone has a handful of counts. CDR3 nucleotides: TGTGCCTGGAGTGAAGGAGGTGGACCGAGGAACACTGAAGCTTTCTTT. Translation gives CAWSEGGGPRNTEAFF. This chain connects TRBV30 to TRBJ1-1, with D hard to call. The germline CDR1 and CDR2 sequences are GTSNPN and SVGIG (reference sequence). The CDR3 runs 16 residues. Trimming shortened V by 1 base and J by 1 base, and 16 bases separated the two germline ends.

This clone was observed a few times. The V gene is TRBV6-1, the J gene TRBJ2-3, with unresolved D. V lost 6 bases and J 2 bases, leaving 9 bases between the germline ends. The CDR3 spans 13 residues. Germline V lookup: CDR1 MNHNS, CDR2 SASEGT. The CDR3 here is CASSQENTDTQYF. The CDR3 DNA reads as TGTGCCAGCAGCCAAGAGAACACAGATACGCAGTATTTT.

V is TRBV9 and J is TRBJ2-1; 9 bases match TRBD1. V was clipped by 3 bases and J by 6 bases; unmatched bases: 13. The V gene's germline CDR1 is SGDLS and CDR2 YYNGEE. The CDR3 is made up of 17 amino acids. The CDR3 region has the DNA TGTGCCAGCAGCGGACCCCGCCGGGACAGGGCCAGCAATGAGCAGTTCTTC. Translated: CASSGPRRDRASNEQFF. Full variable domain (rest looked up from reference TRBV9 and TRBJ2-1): DSGVTQTPKHLITATGQRVTLRCSPRSGDLSVYWYQQSLDQGLQFLIQYYNGEERAKGNILERFSAQQFPDLHSELNLSSLELGDSALYFCASSGPRRDRASNEQFFGPGTRLTVL.

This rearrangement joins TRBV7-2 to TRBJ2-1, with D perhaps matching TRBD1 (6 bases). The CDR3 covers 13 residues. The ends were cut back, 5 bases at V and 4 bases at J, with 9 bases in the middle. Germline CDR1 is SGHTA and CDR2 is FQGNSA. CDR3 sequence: CASSLQGYNEQFF. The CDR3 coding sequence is TGTGCCAGCAGCCTACAGGGATACAATGAGCAGTTCTTC.

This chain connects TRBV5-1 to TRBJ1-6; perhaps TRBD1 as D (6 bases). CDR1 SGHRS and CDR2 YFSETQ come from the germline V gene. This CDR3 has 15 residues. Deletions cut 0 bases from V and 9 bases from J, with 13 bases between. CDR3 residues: CASSLAVGAGSPLHF. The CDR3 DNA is TGCGCCAGCAGCTTGGCCGTGGGGGCGGGTTCACCCCTCCACTTT.

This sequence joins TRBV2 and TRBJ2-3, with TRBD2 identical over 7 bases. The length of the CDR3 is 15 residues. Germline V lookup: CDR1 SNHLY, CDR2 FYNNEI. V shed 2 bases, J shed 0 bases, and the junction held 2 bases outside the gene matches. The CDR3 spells CASSERAGSTDTQYF. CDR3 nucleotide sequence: TGTGCCAGCAGTGAACGAGCGGGGAGCACAGATACGCAGTATTTT.

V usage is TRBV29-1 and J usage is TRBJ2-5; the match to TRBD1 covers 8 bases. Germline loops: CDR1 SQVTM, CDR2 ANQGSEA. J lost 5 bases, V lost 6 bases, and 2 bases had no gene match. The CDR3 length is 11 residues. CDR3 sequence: CSVGQGETQYF. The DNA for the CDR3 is TGCAGCGTCGGACAGGGTGAGACCCAGTACTTC.

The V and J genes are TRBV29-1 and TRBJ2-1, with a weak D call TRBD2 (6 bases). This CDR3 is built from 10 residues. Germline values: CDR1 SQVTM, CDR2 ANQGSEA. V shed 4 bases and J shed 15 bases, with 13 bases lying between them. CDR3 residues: CSVGEDTLFF. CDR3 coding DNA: TGCAGCGTTGGGGAGGACACCCTGTTCTTC.

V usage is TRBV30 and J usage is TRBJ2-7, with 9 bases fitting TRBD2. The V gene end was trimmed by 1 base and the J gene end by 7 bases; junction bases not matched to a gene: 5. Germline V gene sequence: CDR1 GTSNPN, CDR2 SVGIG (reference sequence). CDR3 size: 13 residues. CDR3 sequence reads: CAWSGLAVSEQYF. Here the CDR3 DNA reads TGTGCCTGGAGTGGACTAGCGGTGAGTGAGCAGTACTTC. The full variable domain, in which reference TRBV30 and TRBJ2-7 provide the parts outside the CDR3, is SQTIHQWPATLVQPVGSPLSLECTVEGTSNPNLYWYRQAAGRGLQLLFYSVGIGQISSEVPQNLSASRPQDRQFILSSKKLLLSDSGFYLCAWSGLAVSEQYFGPGTRLTVT.

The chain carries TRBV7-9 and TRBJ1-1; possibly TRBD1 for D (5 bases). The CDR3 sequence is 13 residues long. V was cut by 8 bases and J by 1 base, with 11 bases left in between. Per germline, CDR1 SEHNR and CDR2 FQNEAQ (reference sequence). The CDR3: CASREGENTEAFF. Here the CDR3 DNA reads TGTGCCAGCCGGGAAGGGGAGAACACTGAAGCTTTCTTT.

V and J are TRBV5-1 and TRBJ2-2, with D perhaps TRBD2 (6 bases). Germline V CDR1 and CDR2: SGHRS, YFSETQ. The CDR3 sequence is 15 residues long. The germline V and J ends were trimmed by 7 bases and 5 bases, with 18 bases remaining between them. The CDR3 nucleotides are TGCGCCAGCGCCCGGGACTGGACAAAAACCGGGGAGCTGTTTTTT. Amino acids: CASARDWTKTGELFF. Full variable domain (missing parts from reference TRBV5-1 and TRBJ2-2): KAGVTQTPRYLIKTRGQQVTLSCSPISGHRSVSWYQQTPGQGLQFLFEYFSETQRNKGNFPGRFSGRQFSNSRSEMNVSTLELGDSALYLCASARDWTKTGELFFGEGSRLTVL.

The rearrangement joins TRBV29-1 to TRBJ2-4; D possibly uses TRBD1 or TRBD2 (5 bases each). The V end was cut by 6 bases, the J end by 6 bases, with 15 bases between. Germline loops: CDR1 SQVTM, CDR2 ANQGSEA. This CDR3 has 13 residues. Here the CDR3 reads CSVATGTGNIQYF. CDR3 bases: TGCAGCGTGGCTACGGGGACGGGAAACATTCAGTACTTC. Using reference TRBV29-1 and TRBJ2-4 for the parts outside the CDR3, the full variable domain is SAVISQKPSRDICQRGTSLTIQCQVDSQVTMMFWYRQQPGQSLTLIATANQGSEATYESGFVIDKFPISRPNLTFSTLTVSNMSPEDSSIYLCSVATGTGNIQYFGAGTRLSVL.

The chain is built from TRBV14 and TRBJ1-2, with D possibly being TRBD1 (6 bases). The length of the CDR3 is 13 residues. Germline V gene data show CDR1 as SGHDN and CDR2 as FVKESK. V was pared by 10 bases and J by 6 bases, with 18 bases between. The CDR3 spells CATTMAGVDGYTF. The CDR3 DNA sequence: TGTGCCACCACCATGGCAGGGGTCGATGGCTACACCTTC.

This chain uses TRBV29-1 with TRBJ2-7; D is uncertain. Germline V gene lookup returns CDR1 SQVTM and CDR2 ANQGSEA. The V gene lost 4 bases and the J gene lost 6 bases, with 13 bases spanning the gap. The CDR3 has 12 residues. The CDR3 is CSVALQKGEQYF. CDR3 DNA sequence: TGCAGCGTTGCTCTTCAAAAGGGCGAGCAGTACTTC.